The clone carrying this T cell receptor (beta chain) was observed a few times. Different DNA sequences within this sample yield the same CDR3. This sample stems from a study of blood T cell repertoires in COVID-19. Study overall: Material from acute and convalescent COVID-19 was sourced from the United States, Italy and Spain.

CDR3 length: 15 residues. Germline V gene sequence: CDR1 MDHEN, CDR2 SYDVKM. Trimming shortened V by 3 bases and J by 1 base, and 9 bases separated the two germline ends. Authors' processing steps: Reference gene primer amplification gave estimated nucleated cell counts. Sequencing used immunoSEQ multiplex PCR; TCRdb keeps in-frame clones, though not all of them. Clone size and V and J calls were adopted from that table, with D and trimming inferred from the DNA. The sample lists fewer than 45,000 clones, around 91% occurring once. The V and J genes are TRBV28 and TRBJ2-2; possible D gene TRBD1, 6 bases. The sequencing sample was made of peripheral blood. This sequence originates from a man between 60 and 75 years old with active or convalescent COVID-19. The CDR3 is CASSLRTENTGELFF. The CDR3 coding sequence is TGTGCCAGCAGTTTGAGGACAGAGAACACCGGGGAGCTGTTTTTT.